This paragraph covers one T cell receptor beta chain sequence. As yet, its antigen is unknown. With 1 base removed from V and 5 bases from J, the gap between germline ends came to 11 bases. The CDR3 covers 14 residues. For the second PCR, which ran for about 7 to 12 cycles, a sample-barcoded 5' primer and a J-beta primer mix were used. TCRdb passed the 5' RACE reads through MiXCR, listing each CDR3 protein once. The sample has 1.5 million to 2 million distinct CDR3 sequences; 40% to 55% are singletons. These data originate in a study of blood T cells in healthy people across ages. General study findings and limits: Estimates drawn from one million T cells were deemed to understate diversity.

The source is a woman in her thirties or forties in good health. The chain combines TRBV12-3 or TRBV12-4 with TRBJ1-2; tentatively, D is TRBD1 (5 bases). What was sequenced was blood. The CDR3 DNA reads TGTGCCAGCAGTTTAGGGCGGGACCTGTATGGCTACACCTTC. Translating it yields CASSLGRDLYGYTF.